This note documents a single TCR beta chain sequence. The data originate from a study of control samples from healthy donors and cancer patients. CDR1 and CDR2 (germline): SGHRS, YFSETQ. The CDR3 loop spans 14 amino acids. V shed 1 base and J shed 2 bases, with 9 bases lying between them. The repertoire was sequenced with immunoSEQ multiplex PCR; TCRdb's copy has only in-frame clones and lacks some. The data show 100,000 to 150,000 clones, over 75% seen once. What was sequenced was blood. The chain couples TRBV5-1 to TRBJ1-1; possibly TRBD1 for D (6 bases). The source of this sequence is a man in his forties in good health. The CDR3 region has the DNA TGCGCCAGCAGCTTGACGACAGGAAACACTGAAGCTTTCTTT. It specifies CASSLTTGNTEAFF.